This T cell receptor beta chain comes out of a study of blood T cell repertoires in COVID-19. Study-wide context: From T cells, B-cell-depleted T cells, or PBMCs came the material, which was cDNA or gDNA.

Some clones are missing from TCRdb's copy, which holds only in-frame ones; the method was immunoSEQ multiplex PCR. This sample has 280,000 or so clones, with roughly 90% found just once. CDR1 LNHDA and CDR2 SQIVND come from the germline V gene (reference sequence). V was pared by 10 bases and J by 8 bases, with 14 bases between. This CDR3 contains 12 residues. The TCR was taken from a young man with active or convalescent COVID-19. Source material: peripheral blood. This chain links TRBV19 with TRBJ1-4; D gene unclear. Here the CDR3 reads CATGPFYEKLFF. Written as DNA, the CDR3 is TGTGCCACCGGTCCCTTTTACGAAAAACTGTTTTTT. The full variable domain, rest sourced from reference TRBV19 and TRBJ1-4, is DGGITQSPKYLFRKEGQNVTLSCEQNLNHDAMYWYRQDPGQGLRLIYYSQIVNDFQKGDIAEGYSVSREKKESFPLTVTSAQKNPTAFYLCATGPFYEKLFFGSGTQLSVL.